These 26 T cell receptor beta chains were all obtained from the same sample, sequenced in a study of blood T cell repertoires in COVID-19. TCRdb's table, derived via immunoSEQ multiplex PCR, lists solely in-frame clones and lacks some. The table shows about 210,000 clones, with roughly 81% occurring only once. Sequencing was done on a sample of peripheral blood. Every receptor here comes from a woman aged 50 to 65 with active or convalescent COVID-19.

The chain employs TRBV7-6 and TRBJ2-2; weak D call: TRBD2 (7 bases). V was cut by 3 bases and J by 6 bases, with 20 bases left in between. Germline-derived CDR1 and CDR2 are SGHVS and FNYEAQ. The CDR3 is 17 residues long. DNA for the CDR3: TGTGCCAGCAGCTTGGGGCGCGGGGGCGTAGCGGCCGGGGAGCTGTTTTTT. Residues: CASSLGRGGVAAGELFF.

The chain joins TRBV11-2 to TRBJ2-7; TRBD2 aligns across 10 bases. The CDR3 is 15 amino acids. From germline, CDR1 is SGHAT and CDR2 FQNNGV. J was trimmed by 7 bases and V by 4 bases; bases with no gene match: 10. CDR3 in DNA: TGTGCCAGCAGCTCCCGAAGCGGGAGGGCCCCGGAGCAGTACTTC. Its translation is CASSSRSGRAPEQYF.

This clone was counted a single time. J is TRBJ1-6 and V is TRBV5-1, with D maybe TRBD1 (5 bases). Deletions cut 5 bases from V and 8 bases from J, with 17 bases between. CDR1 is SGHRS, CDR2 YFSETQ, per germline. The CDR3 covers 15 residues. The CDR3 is CASRQRSGDYSPLHF. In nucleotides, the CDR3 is TGCGCCAGCAGGCAAAGGAGCGGGGACTATTCACCCCTCCACTTT.

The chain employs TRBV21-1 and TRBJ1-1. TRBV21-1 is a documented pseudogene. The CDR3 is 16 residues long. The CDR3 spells CASSKDIARRLTEAFF. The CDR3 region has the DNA TGTGCCAGCAGCAAAGACATCGCGAGGCGTCTGACTGAAGCTTTCTTT.

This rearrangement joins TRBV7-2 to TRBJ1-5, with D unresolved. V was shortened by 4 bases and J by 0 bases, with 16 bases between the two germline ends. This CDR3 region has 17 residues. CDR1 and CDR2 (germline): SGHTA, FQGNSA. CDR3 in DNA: TGTGCCAGCAGCTATCTGGCGGAAGCCTATAGCAATCAGCCCCAGCATTTT. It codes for CASSYLAEAYSNQPQHF.

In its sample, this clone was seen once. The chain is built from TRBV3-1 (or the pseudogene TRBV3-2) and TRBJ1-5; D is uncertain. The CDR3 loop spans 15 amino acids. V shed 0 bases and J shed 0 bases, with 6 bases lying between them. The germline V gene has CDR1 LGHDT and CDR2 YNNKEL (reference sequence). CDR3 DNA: TGTGCCAGCAGCCAAGATTTGTATAGCAATCAGCCCCAGCATTTT. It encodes CASSQDLYSNQPQHF.

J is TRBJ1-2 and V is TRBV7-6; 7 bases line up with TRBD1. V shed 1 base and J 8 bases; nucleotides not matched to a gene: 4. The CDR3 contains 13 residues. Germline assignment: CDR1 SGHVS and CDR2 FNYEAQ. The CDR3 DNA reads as TGTGCCAGCAGCTTAGTTGGACAGGAAGGCTACACCTTC. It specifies CASSLVGQEGYTF.

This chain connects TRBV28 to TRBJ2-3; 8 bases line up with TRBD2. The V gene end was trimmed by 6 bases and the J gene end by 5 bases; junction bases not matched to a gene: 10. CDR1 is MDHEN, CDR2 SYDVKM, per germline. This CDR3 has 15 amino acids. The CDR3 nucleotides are TGTGCCAGCAGGCCGACGGGGGGGCGGAGAGATACGCAGTATTTT. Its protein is CASRPTGGRRDTQYF. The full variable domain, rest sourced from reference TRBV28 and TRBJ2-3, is DVKVTQSSRYLVKRTGEKVFLECVQDMDHENMFWYRQDPGLGLRLIYFSYDVKMKEKGDIPEGYSVSREKKERFSLILESASTNQTSMYLCASRPTGGRRDTQYFGPGTRLTVL.

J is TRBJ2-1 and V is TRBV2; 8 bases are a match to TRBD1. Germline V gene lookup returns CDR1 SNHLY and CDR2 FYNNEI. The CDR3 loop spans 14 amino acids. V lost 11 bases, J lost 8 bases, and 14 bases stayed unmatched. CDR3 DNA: TGTGCCGGGGGCAGGGGGCTTTTGGTATATGAGCAGTTCTTC. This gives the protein CAGGRGLLVYEQFF.

The CDR3 DNA reads TGTGCCAGCAGTTTACCGGGGTCGGAGACCCAGTACTTC. Translating it yields CASSLPGSETQYF. This sequence joins TRBV6-1 and TRBJ2-5, with D possibly TRBD2 on 5 matching bases. CDR1 is MNHNS, CDR2 SASEGT, per germline. The CDR3 has 13 amino acids. V was pared by 5 bases and J by 5 bases, with 12 bases between.

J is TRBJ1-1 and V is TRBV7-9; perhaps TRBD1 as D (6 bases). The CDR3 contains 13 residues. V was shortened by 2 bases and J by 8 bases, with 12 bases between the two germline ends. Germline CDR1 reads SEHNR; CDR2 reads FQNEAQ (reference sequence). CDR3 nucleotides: TGTGCCAGCAGCTTACAAAGACAGGCCGAAGCTTTCTTT. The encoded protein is CASSLQRQAEAFF.

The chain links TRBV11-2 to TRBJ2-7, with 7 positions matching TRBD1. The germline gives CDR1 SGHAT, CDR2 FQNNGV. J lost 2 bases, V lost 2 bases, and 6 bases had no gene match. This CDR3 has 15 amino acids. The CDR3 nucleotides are TGTGCCAGCAGCTTAACCACAGGGGATACCTACGAGCAGTACTTC. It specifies CASSLTTGDTYEQYF.

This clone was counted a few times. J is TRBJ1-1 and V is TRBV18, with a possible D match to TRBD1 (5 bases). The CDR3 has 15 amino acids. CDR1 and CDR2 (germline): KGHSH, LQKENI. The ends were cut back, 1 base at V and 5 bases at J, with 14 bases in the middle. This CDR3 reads CASSPRTGVETEAFF. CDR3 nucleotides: TGTGCCAGCTCACCACGTACGGGGGTAGAGACTGAAGCTTTCTTT. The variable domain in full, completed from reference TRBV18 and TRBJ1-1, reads NAGVMQNPRHLVRRRGQEARLRCSPMKGHSHVYWYRQLPEEGLKFMVYLQKENIIDESGMPKERFSAEFPKEGPSILRIQQVVRGDSAAYFCASSPRTGVETEAFFGQGTRLTVV.

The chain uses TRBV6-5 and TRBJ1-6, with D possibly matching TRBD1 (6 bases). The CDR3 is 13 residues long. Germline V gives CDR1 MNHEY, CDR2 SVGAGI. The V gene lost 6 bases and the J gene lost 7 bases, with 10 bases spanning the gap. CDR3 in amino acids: CASSTGMNSPLHF. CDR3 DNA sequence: TGTGCCAGCAGCACAGGGATGAATTCACCCCTCCACTTT.

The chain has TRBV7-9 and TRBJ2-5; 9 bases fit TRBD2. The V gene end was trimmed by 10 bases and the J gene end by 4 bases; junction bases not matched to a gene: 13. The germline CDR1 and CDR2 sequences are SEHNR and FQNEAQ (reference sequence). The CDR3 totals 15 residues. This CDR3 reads CANDFLTSGIETQYF. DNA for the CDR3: TGTGCCAACGATTTTTTGACTAGCGGCATAGAGACCCAGTACTTC.

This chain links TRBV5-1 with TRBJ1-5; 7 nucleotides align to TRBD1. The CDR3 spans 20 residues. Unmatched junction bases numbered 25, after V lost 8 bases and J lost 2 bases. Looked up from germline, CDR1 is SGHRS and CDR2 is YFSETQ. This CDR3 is CARTRPPGQRFKVGNQPQHF. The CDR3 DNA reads TGCGCCAGAACGAGGCCCCCGGGACAGCGTTTTAAGGTTGGCAATCAGCCCCAGCATTTT. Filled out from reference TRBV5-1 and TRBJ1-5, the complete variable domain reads KAGVTQTPRYLIKTRGQQVTLSCSPISGHRSVSWYQQTPGQGLQFLFEYFSETQRNKGNFPGRFSGRQFSNSRSEMNVSTLELGDSALYLCARTRPPGQRFKVGNQPQHFGDGTRLSIL.

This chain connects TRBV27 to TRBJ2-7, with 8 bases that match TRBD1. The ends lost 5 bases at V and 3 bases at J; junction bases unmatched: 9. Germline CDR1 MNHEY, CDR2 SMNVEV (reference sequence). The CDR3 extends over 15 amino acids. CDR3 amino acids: CASSVQGAQVYEQYF. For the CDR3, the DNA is TGTGCCAGCAGTGTCCAGGGGGCGCAGGTCTACGAGCAGTACTTC.

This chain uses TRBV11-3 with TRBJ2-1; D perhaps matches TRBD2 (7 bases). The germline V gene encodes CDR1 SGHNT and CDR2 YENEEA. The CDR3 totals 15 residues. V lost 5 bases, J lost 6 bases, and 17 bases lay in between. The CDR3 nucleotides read TGTGCCAGCAGCCCCCGAGGGGGGGCCTCCAATGAGCAGTTCTTC. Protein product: CASSPRGGASNEQFF.

The CDR3 sequence is CASSFYYEQYF. DNA of the CDR3: TGTGCCAGCAGTTTCTACTACGAGCAGTACTTC. This chain joins TRBV28 and TRBJ2-7; no reliable D call. Germline CDR1 MDHEN, CDR2 SYDVKM. V was shortened by 3 bases and J by 3 bases, with 3 bases between the two germline ends. This CDR3 is built from 11 residues.

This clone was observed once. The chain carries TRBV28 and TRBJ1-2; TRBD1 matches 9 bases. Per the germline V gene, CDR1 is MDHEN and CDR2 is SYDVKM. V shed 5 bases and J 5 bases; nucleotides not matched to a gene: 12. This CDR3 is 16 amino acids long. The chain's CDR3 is CASSANPGQGPYGYTF. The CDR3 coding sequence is TGTGCCAGCAGTGCGAATCCGGGACAGGGTCCTTATGGCTACACCTTC.

CDR3 residues: CSVVPDRGSTDTQYF. Written as DNA, the CDR3 is TGCAGCGTTGTTCCGGACAGGGGGAGCACAGATACGCAGTATTTT. The chain carries TRBV29-1 and TRBJ2-3, with 10 bases lining up with TRBD1. Germline-derived CDR1 and CDR2 are SQVTM and ANQGSEA. This CDR3 comprises 15 residues. Trimming at V came to 4 bases and at J to 0 bases, leaving 4 bases not matched to a gene.

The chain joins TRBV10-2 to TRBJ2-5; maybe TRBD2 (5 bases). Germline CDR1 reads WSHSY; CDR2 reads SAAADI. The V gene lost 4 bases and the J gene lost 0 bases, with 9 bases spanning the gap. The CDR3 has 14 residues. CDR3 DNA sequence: TGCGCCAGCAGTGTTGCGGGTAACCAAGAGACCCAGTACTTC. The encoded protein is CASSVAGNQETQYF.

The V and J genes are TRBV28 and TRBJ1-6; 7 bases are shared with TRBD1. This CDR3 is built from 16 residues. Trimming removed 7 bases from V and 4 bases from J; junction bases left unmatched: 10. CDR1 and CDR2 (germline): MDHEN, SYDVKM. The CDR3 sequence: CASIMAGTVYNSPLHF. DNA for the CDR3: TGTGCCAGCATTATGGCCGGGACAGTTTATAATTCACCCCTCCACTTT.

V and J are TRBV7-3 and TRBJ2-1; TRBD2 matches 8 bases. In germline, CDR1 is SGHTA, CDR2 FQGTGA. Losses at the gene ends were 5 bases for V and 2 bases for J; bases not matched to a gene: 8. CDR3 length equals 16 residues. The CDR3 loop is CASSAGGTRAYNEQFF. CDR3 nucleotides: TGTGCCAGCAGCGCCGGGGGGACTAGGGCCTACAATGAGCAGTTCTTC.

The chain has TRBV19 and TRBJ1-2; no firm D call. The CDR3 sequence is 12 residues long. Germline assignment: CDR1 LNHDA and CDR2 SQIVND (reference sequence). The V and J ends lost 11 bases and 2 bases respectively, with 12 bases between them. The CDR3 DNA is TGTGCCTGCCCGGGGAGGAACTATGGCTACACCTTC. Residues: CACPGRNYGYTF.

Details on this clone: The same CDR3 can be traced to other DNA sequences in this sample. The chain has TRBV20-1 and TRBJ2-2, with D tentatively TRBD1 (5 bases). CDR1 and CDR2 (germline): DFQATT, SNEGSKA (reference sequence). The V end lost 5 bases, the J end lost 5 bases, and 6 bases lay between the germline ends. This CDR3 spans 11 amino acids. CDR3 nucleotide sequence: TGCAGTGCTTCAGGGACCGGGGAGCTGTTTTTT. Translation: CSASGTGELFF.